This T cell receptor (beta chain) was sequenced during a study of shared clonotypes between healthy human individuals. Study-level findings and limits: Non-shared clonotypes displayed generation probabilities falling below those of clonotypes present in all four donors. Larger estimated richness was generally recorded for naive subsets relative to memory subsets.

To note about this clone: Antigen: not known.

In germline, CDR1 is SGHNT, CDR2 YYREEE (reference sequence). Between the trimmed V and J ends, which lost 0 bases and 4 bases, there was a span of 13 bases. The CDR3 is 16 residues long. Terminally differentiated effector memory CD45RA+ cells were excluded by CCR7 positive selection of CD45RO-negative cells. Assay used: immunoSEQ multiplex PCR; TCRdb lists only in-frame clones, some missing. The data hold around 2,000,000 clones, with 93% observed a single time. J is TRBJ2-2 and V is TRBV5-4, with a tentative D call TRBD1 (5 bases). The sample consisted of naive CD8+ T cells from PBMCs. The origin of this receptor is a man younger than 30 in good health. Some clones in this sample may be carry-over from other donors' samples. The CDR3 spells CASSLGAQGGTGELFF. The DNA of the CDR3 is TGTGCCAGCAGCTTGGGTGCCCAGGGTGGCACCGGGGAGCTGTTTTTT.